These T cell receptor beta chains were read from a single sample in a study of T-cell reconstitution after alpha-beta-depleted transplantation in children. In TCRdb, the PCR reads were re-called with MiXCR into one record per CDR3 protein. Of nearly 550,000 distinct CDR3 sequences listed, 15% to 20% are singletons. The sample in question was PBMCs from the stem cell graft donor, obtained from the stem cell graft. The receptors originated from a human donor who donated a stem cell graft to a child with acute lymphoblastic leukemia. CDR3s leave out the opening cysteine and the closing phenylalanine or tryptophan. Fields, in order: CDR3 protein, D gene, J gene, V gene. D genes are given only for firm matches.

ASSYGYRGGNTEAF | TRBD1 | TRBJ1-1 | TRBV5-1
ASSLAGTFEETQY | . | TRBJ2-5 | TRBV5-1
ASSRQGVEQF | . | TRBJ2-1 | TRBV7-9
ASSVVGAGGRTGELF | TRBD2 | TRBJ2-2 | TRBV9
ASSTEPVTGFLAKNIQY | . | TRBJ2-4 | TRBV19
ASSLDVRPPGAAF | . | TRBJ1-1 | TRBV5-1
ASSFEGNTIY | . | TRBJ1-3 | TRBV5-1
ASSEAAGIPFTDTQY | . | TRBJ2-3 | TRBV6-1
ASSFPGLAGLGETQY | TRBD2 | TRBJ2-5 | TRBV5-1
SVALGSGSTDTQY | . | TRBJ2-3 | TRBV29-1
ASSEDLPLGNTIY | . | TRBJ1-3 | TRBV28
ASSVGKGRGTGELF | . | TRBJ2-2 | TRBV10-1
AWSVQGAATEAF | TRBD1 | TRBJ1-1 | TRBV30
ASTRDWTGKTEAF | TRBD1 | TRBJ1-1 | TRBV12-3/TRBV12-4
SASPNTEAF | . | TRBJ1-1 | TRBV20-1
ASSFAGTSGV | TRBD2 | TRBJ2-1 | TRBV12-3/TRBV12-4
SERGIPGEQY | . | TRBJ2-7 | TRBV20-1
ASSLAGINEQY | . | TRBJ2-7 | TRBV5-1
ASSLYREGEDTQY | TRBD2 | TRBJ2-3 | TRBV7-6
ASSTQALSGSSYNEQF | TRBD2 | TRBJ2-1 | TRBV4-1
ASRYRTGANVLT | . | TRBJ2-6 | TRBV3-1
ASSPPGQGSGYT | TRBD1 | TRBJ1-2 | TRBV5-1
ASSIDGGGRETGELF | . | TRBJ2-2 | TRBV19
SARPDRGVNQPQH | TRBD1 | TRBJ1-5 | TRBV20-1
ASRLWGAGETQY | . | TRBJ2-5 | TRBV12-3/TRBV12-4
ASAGTRNTGELF | TRBD2 | TRBJ2-2 | TRBV6-5
ASSFSSGTAYEQY | TRBD2 | TRBJ2-7 | TRBV6-2/TRBV6-3
SVEADRILRGYT | . | TRBJ1-2 | TRBV29-1
ASSPGAGGHEQY | TRBD2 | TRBJ2-7 | TRBV27
SVEDRRDYEQY | . | TRBJ2-7 | TRBV29-1
ASSPGGLAYEQY | . | TRBJ2-7 | TRBV5-1
ASSGGSRAVNEQF | TRBD2 | TRBJ2-1 | TRBV9
AIRSPRRIY | . | TRBJ1-3 | TRBV10-3
ASSLDIGDYGYT | . | TRBJ1-2 | TRBV5-1
ASSHGGRYEKLF | . | TRBJ1-4 | TRBV7-8
ASSEVLVNTEAF | . | TRBJ1-1 | TRBV10-2
SVEQENQGEQY | . | TRBJ2-7 | TRBV29-1
ASSSSGSTNEKLF | . | TRBJ1-4 | TRBV7-2
ASRGRGGYNEQF | . | TRBJ2-1 | TRBV9
ASSKWLAGLEQY | . | TRBJ2-7 | TRBV21-1
ASSQGTRERGYQSSYNEQF | TRBD2 | TRBJ2-1 | TRBV4-2
ASSSGLGTGGEQY | TRBD1 | TRBJ2-7 | TRBV5-5
ASSSILILAVQETQY | TRBD2 | TRBJ2-5 | TRBV7-8
ASSVTSVQYQETQY | TRBD2 | TRBJ2-5 | TRBV9
ASSQPDHGEQY | . | TRBJ2-7 | TRBV14
ASSPLTAEAF | . | TRBJ1-1 | TRBV18
ASSLEGSDYGYT | . | TRBJ1-2 | TRBV5-1
ATSDYPRQGVHEQY | TRBD1 | TRBJ2-7 | TRBV24-1
SARIDRAASPLH | TRBD1 | TRBJ1-6 | TRBV20-1